One sample yielded the 21 T cell receptor beta chains listed below, sequenced in a study of PD-1 blockade in mismatch repair-deficient tumors. Here immunoSEQ multiplex PCR was the method, and the copy in TCRdb shows in-frame clones only, minus some. The data contain about 19,000 clones, roughly 82% of them singletons. This sample comprised PBMCs, obtained 52 weeks after starting pembrolizumab. The receptors stem from an adult with mismatch repair-deficient cancer.

The CDR3 DNA reads TGTGCCAGCACCCCCTTTGGCGGGGTCGCCGGGGAGCTGTTTTTT. Its translation: CASTPFGGVAGELFF. The chain is built from TRBV6-1 and TRBJ2-2, with D possibly TRBD2 on 6 matching bases. Trimming pared 7 bases from V and 6 bases from J, leaving 18 bases between. From germline, CDR1 is MNHNS and CDR2 SASEGT. The CDR3 has 15 amino acids.

This chain's CDR3 is CAIRPPGHFVYEQYF. CDR3 DNA sequence: TGTGCCATCAGGCCGCCGGGACATTTCGTCTACGAGCAGTACTTC. The chain carries TRBV10-3 and TRBJ2-7; D is possibly TRBD1 (6 bases). Per germline, CDR1 ENHRY and CDR2 SYGVKD. V was pared by 6 bases and J by 3 bases, with 18 bases between. This CDR3 contains 15 residues.

This chain connects TRBV6-6 to TRBJ2-5, with 12 bases matching TRBD2. The better agreement between TRBJ2-7 and the DNA end casts doubt on the J call. This CDR3 has 16 residues. Per germline, CDR1 MNHNY and CDR2 SVGAGI (reference sequence). The CDR3 reads CASTLTLAGGPDEQYF. The CDR3 bases are TGTGCCAGCACCTTAACGCTAGCGGGAGGGCCGGACGAGCAGTACTTC.

V gene TRBV7-9 combines with J gene TRBJ2-7; 7 nucleotides agree with TRBD1. CDR1 is SEHNR and CDR2 is FQNEAQ in the germline V gene (reference sequence). J gave up 2 bases and V 5 bases, and 15 bases lay outside the gene matches. The CDR3 spans 17 residues. The CDR3 DNA reads TGTGCCAGCAGCCCGAGGTGGGTAGGGGGCATCGCCTACGAGCAGTACTTC. It translates to CASSPRWVGGIAYEQYF.

This chain uses TRBV18 with TRBJ2-1, with TRBD2 as a possible D gene (6 bases). The CDR3 spans 17 residues. The germline CDR1 and CDR2 sequences are KGHSH and LQKENI. Trimming pared 4 bases from V and 2 bases from J, leaving 18 bases between. In nucleotides, the CDR3 is TGTGCCAGCTCACAGGGTGGGGCGCGGGAAACCTACAATGAGCAGTTCTTC. This codes for CASSQGGARETYNEQFF.

This chain uses TRBV18 with TRBJ1-2; 9 bases fit TRBD1. Trimming took 0 bases from V and 8 from J; bases not matched to a gene: 7. The CDR3 runs to 15 residues. Germline loops: CDR1 KGHSH, CDR2 LQKENI. DNA of the CDR3: TGTGCCAGCTCACCACCGGGACAGGGTTCGAGGGGCTACACCTTC. Its protein is CASSPPGQGSRGYTF.

This chain joins TRBV7-3 and TRBJ2-2; 8 nucleotides agree with TRBD1. This CDR3 has 14 amino acids. V gave up 2 bases and J gave up 6 bases; unmatched junction bases: 2. Germline V gene sequence: CDR1 SGHTA, CDR2 FQGTGA. CDR3 nucleotide sequence: TGTGCCAGCAGCTTAGACAGGGGTGCCGGGGAGCTGTTTTTT. Residues: CASSLDRGAGELFF.

The CDR3 sequence is CASSDLGSSGNTIYF. DNA of the CDR3: TGTGCCAGCAGTGATCTAGGAAGCTCTGGAAACACCATATATTTT. This chain uses TRBV25-1 with TRBJ1-3; D is uncertain. Trimming took 3 bases from V and 0 from J, leaving 9 bases between them. The CDR3 length is 15 residues. From germline, CDR1 is MGHDK and CDR2 SYGVNS. The full variable domain, in which reference TRBV25-1 and TRBJ1-3 provide the parts outside the CDR3, is EADIYQTPRYLVIGTGKKITLECSQTMGHDKMYWYQQDPGMELHLIHYSYGVNSTEKGDLSSESTVSRIRTEHFPLTLESARPSHTSQYLCASSDLGSSGNTIYFGEGSWLTVV.

This rearrangement joins TRBV7-6 to TRBJ1-5, with a possible D match to TRBD1 (6 bases). V dropped 1 base and J dropped 6 bases, with 10 bases sitting between them. Germline CDR1 is SGHVS and CDR2 is FNYEAQ. There are 14 residues in the CDR3. In DNA form, the CDR3 reads TGTGCCAGCAGCTTAGGGGCAGGGGTTCAGCCCCAGCATTTT. Its translation: CASSLGAGVQPQHF. The full variable domain, with the rest looked up from reference TRBV7-6 and TRBJ1-5, is GAGVSQSPRYKVTKRGQDVALRCDPISGHVSLYWYRQALGQGPEFLTYFNYEAQQDKSGLPNDRFSAERPEGSISTLTIQRTEQRDSAMYRCASSLGAGVQPQHFGDGTRLSIL.

This chain uses TRBV6-1 with TRBJ2-7; 7 bases match TRBD1. There are 15 residues in the CDR3. CDR1 and CDR2 (germline): MNHNS, SASEGT. V shed 4 bases, J shed 2 bases, and the junction held 8 bases outside the gene matches. The CDR3 reads CASSAITTGPYEQYF. CDR3 DNA sequence: TGTGCCAGCAGTGCGATCACGACAGGGCCCTACGAGCAGTACTTC.

The gene calls are TRBV6-5 and TRBJ1-2; the D gene is possibly TRBD1 (6 bases). The CDR3 is 14 amino acids. V lost 2 bases and J lost 6, with 13 bases in between. Germline V gene data show CDR1 as MNHEY and CDR2 as SVGAGI. Here the CDR3 DNA reads TGTGCCAGCAGTTACAGCTGGGGGCTACATGGCTACACCTTC. Amino acid sequence: CASSYSWGLHGYTF.

This clone occurred a few times. The gene calls are TRBV5-1 and TRBJ2-7, with 11 bases aligning to TRBD2. V was clipped by 3 bases and J by 2 bases; unmatched bases: 1. The germline V gene encodes CDR1 SGHRS and CDR2 YFSETQ. The CDR3 runs to 14 residues. The CDR3 DNA reads as TGCGCCAGCAGCTCGACTAGCGGGACCTACGAGCAGTACTTC. It is translated as CASSSTSGTYEQYF.

The J gene is TRBJ1-6, the V gene TRBV5-8, with 10 bases that match TRBD1. With 4 bases clipped from V and 10 bases from J, the junction kept 8 bases outside the gene matches. CDR1 SGHTS and CDR2 YDEGEE come from the germline V gene. This CDR3 spans 15 amino acids. CDR3 residues: CASSGWDRGGSPLHF. CDR3 nucleotides: TGTGCCAGCAGCGGATGGGACAGGGGTGGGTCACCCCTCCACTTT.

The chain uses TRBV19 and TRBJ1-5; the match to TRBD1 covers 8 bases. The CDR3 length is 15 residues. V lost 5 bases, J lost 6 bases, and 9 bases stayed unmatched. CDR1 is LNHDA, CDR2 SQIVND, per germline (reference sequence). Here the CDR3 reads CASSDRGSDAQPQHF. The CDR3 nucleotides read TGTGCCAGTAGTGACAGGGGATCTGACGCTCAGCCCCAGCATTTT.

This sequence joins TRBV27 and TRBJ2-1, with a possible D match to TRBD2 (6 bases). V was trimmed by 4 bases and J by 8 bases, leaving 21 bases between them. The CDR3 is 16 amino acids. Germline V lookup: CDR1 MNHEY, CDR2 SMNVEV (reference sequence). The CDR3 DNA is TGTGCCAGCAGTTCCATAGCGGTCCGAGGGACGGATGAGCAGTTCTTC. It codes for CASSSIAVRGTDEQFF.

The gene calls are TRBV4-2 and TRBJ1-5; the match to TRBD1 covers 9 bases. The junction had 11 bases not matched to a gene; V was cut back by 0 bases and J by 2 bases. The CDR3 has 19 amino acids. The germline gives CDR1 LGHNA, CDR2 YNFKEQ. The CDR3 spells CASSQDPGTGRYGNQPQHF. CDR3 coding DNA: TGTGCCAGCAGCCAAGATCCCGGGACAGGGCGGTATGGCAATCAGCCCCAGCATTTT.

V and J are TRBV5-1 and TRBJ2-3; 12 nucleotides match TRBD2. CDR1 is SGHRS, CDR2 YFSETQ, per germline. The CDR3 contains 16 residues. J gave up 6 bases and V 3 bases, and 8 bases lay outside the gene matches. Here the CDR3 reads CASSYLAGGPRDTQYF. CDR3 nucleotides: TGCGCCAGCAGCTATCTAGCGGGGGGGCCCCGCGATACGCAGTATTTT. Looking up the rest from reference TRBV5-1 and TRBJ2-3 gives the full variable domain: KAGVTQTPRYLIKTRGQQVTLSCSPISGHRSVSWYQQTPGQGLQFLFEYFSETQRNKGNFPGRFSGRQFSNSRSEMNVSTLELGDSALYLCASSYLAGGPRDTQYFGPGTRLTVL.

The chain couples TRBV7-9 to TRBJ2-1; 8 bases are a match to TRBD1. The CDR3 sequence is 12 residues long. J gave up 12 bases and V 3 bases, and 4 bases lay outside the gene matches. Germline CDR1 is SEHNR and CDR2 is FQNEAQ (reference sequence). CDR3 residues: CASSFGQGWQFF. CDR3 coding DNA: TGTGCCAGCAGCTTTGGACAGGGATGGCAGTTCTTC.

The rearrangement uses TRBV5-1 and TRBJ2-7; 8 bases fit TRBD2. This CDR3 has 14 residues. Germline-derived CDR1 and CDR2 are SGHRS and YFSETQ. V trimming: 3 bases; J trimming: 0 bases; junction bases outside the gene matches: 2. CDR3 region: CASSSGGDSYEQYF. The CDR3 DNA reads as TGCGCCAGCAGCTCCGGGGGGGACTCCTACGAGCAGTACTTC.

The chain joins TRBV2 to TRBJ2-1, with 12 bases lining up with TRBD2. CDR3 size: 16 residues. Per germline, CDR1 SNHLY and CDR2 FYNNEI. After removal of 6 bases from V and 4 bases from J, the junction contained 7 bases not matched to a gene. The CDR3 nucleotides are TGTGCCAGCAGGGTCACCGGACTAGCGGGGTACAATGAGCAGTTCTTC. Its translation is CASRVTGLAGYNEQFF.

The table lists this clone with a count of one. The CDR3 region has the DNA TGTGCCAGCAGCGTAGGGGCGGGAACCTACAATGAGCAGTTCTTC. Its protein product is CASSVGAGTYNEQFF. This chain connects TRBV9 to TRBJ2-1, with a tentative D call TRBD2 (6 bases). Per germline, CDR1 SGDLS and CDR2 YYNGEE. The CDR3 consists of 15 residues. Trimming left V 0 bases short and J 2 bases short, with 9 bases between.